This TCR beta chain is drawn from a study of regulatory T cells in long-lasting Graves disease. Whole-study results and caveats: Favored gene segments in persistent disease were TRBV28, TRBJ1-2 and TRBJ2-5.

This clonotype was counted at least ten times. Its antigen is unidentified. Sequencing libraries for TCR beta were prepared with iRepertoire HTBI primers and Arm-PCR of CDR3 regions. From the multiplex PCR reads, TCRdb called clonotypes with MiXCR, one entry per CDR3 protein. The repertoire holds roughly 500,000 distinct CDR3 sequences, with 20% to 25% as singletons. As to time point: persistent/refractory GD, antithyroid drugs over 5 years with positive TRAb. Following extraction of RNA from PBMCs, that RNA was used to make the TCR library. From an endocrinology department in Xi'an, China, came the patients. The germline gives CDR1 LNHDA, CDR2 SQIVND (reference sequence). Trimming took 6 bases from V and 4 from J, leaving 21 bases between them. The CDR3 is 16 residues long.

The genes are TRBV19 and TRBJ1-1; D possibly corresponds to TRBD1 (6 bases). The clonotype comes from a female donor with Graves disease. The sample consisted of peripheral blood mononuclear cells (PBMCs), taken when the disease was refractory, from a patient treated with antithyroid drugs. CDR3 DNA sequence: TGTGCCAGTAGCGGGATCCGGGACACGGCGAGCACTGAAGCTTTCTTT. As protein: CASSGIRDTASTEAFF.